This TCR beta chain was recorded in a study of a mutant IDH1 vaccine in newly diagnosed glioma. The V end lost 1 base, the J end lost 0 bases, and 7 bases lay between the germline ends. Germline V gene data show CDR1 as MNHEY and CDR2 as SMNVEV (reference sequence). There are 15 residues in the CDR3. Time point denoted: week 47, end of study. Doses of 300 ug of mutant IDH1 20-mer peptide were given with topical imiquimod. Comments on this clone: What it binds is not known.

Here immunoSEQ multiplex PCR was the method, and the copy in TCRdb shows in-frame clones only, minus some. The table lists about 60,000 clones, around 83% of them singletons. This clonotype was sampled from a woman between 50 and 59 years old with glioma. Sequencing used PBMCs, obtained from a glioma patient whose treatment included an IDH1 peptide vaccine. V and J are TRBV27 and TRBJ1-5; no firm D call. The CDR3 is CASSLFGDSNQPQHF. The DNA of the CDR3 is TGTGCCAGCAGTTTATTTGGGGATAGCAATCAGCCCCAGCATTTT.